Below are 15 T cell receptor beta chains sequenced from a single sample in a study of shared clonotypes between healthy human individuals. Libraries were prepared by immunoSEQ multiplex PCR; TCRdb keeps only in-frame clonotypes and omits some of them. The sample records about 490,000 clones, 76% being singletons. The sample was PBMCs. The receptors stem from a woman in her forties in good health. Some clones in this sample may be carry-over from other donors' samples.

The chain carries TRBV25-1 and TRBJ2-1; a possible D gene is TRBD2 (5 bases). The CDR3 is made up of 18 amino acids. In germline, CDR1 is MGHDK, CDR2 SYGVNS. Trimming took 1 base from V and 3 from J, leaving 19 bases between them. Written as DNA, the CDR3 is TGTGCCAGCAGTGAATCCTGGCTTGCGGGCAAGCACTACAATGAGCAGTTCTTC. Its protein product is CASSESWLAGKHYNEQFF.

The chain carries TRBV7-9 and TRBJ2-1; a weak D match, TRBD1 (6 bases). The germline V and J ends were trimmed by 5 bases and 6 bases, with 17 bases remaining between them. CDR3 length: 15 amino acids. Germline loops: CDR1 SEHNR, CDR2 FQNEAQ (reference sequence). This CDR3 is CASSVGQGKGNEQFF. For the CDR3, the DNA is TGTGCCAGCAGCGTCGGGCAGGGGAAAGGCAATGAGCAGTTCTTC.

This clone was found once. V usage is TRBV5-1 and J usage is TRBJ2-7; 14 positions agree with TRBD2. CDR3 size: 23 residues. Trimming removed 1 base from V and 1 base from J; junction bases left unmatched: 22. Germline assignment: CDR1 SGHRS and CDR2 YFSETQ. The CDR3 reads CASSLTPLNRGLAGDPWSYEQYF. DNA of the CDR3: TGCGCCAGCAGCTTGACCCCTTTAAACAGGGGACTAGCGGGAGACCCATGGTCCTACGAGCAGTACTTC.

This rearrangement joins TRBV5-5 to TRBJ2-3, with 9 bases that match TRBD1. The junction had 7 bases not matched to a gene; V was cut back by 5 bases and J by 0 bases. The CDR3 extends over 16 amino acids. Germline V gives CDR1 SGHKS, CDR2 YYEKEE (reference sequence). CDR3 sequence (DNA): TGTGCCAGCAGTCTCGGACAGGGGACGAGCACAGATACGCAGTATTTT. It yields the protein CASSLGQGTSTDTQYF.

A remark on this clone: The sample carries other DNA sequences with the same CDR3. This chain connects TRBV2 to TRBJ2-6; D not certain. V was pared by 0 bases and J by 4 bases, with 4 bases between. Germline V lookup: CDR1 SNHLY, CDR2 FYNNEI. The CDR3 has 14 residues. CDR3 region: CASSEARGANVLTF. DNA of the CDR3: TGTGCCAGCAGTGAAGCTCGGGGGGCCAACGTCCTGACTTTC.

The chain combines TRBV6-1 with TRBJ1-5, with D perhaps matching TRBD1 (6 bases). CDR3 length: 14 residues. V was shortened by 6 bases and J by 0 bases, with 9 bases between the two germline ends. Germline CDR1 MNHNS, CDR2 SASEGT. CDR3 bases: TGTGCCAGCAGGGACAGCAGTAGCAATCAGCCCCAGCATTTT. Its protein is CASRDSSSNQPQHF.

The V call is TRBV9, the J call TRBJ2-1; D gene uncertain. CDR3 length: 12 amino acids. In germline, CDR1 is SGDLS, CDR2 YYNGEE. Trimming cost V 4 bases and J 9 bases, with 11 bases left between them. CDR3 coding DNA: TGTGCCAGCAGCCCCCGCAGTAGTGAGCAGTTCTTC. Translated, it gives CASSPRSSEQFF. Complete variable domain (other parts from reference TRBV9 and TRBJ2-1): DSGVTQTPKHLITATGQRVTLRCSPRSGDLSVYWYQQSLDQGLQFLIQYYNGEERAKGNILERFSAQQFPDLHSELNLSSLELGDSALYFCASSPRSSEQFFGPGTRLTVL.

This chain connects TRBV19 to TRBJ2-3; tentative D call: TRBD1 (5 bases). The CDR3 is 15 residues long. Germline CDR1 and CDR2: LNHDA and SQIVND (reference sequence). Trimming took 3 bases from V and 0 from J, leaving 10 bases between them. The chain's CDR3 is CASSMETVSTDTQYF. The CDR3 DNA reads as TGTGCCAGTAGTATGGAGACAGTTAGCACAGATACGCAGTATTTT.

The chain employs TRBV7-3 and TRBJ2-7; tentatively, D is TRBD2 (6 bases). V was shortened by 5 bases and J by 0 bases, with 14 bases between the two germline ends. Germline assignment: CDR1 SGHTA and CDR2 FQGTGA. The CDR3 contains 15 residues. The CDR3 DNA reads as TGTGCCAGCAGCATCTACCCGGGAGCCTCCTACGAGCAGTACTTC. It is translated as CASSIYPGASYEQYF.

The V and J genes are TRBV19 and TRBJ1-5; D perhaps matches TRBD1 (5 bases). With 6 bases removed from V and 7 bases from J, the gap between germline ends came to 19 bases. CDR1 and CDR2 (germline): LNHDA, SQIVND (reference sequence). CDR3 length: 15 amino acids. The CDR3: CASRPTGGQVQPQHF. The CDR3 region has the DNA TGTGCCAGTAGGCCGACTGGGGGTCAGGTGCAGCCCCAGCATTTT.

Here the CDR3 reads CATSKGFYRGAAEQYF. The CDR3 DNA sequence: TGTGCCACCAGCAAGGGCTTCTACAGGGGCGCCGCTGAGCAGTACTTC. The V and J genes are TRBV15 and TRBJ2-5; 7 bases map to TRBD1. V lost 4 bases to trimming and J lost 11 bases; unmatched junction nucleotides: 19. Germline V gives CDR1 LNHNV, CDR2 YYDKDF (reference sequence). This CDR3 is built from 16 residues.

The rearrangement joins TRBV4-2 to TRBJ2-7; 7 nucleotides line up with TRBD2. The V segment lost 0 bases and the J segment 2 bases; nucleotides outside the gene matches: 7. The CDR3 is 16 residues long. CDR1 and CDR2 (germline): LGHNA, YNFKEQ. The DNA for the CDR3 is TGTGCCAGCAGCCAAGATGGCGGGACTACCCCCTACGAGCAGTACTTC. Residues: CASSQDGGTTPYEQYF.

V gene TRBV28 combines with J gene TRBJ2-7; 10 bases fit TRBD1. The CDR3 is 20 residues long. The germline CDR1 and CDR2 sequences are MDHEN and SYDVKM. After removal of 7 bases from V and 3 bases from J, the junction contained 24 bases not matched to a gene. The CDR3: CASTLVGGDRGNQGNYEQYF. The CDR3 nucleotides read TGTGCCAGCACTCTGGTGGGCGGGGACAGGGGTAACCAGGGAAACTACGAGCAGTACTTC.

CDR3 DNA sequence: TGTGCCAGCAGCCAGGGGTTTAGCGACGAGCAGTACTTC. Translation: CASSQGFSDEQYF. This chain uses TRBV5-6 with TRBJ2-7, with D possibly matching TRBD1 (6 bases). Trimming left V 4 bases short and J 5 bases short, with 13 bases between. The CDR3 runs to 13 residues. The germline V gene encodes CDR1 SGHDT and CDR2 YYEEEE. Full variable domain (outside the CDR3, taken from reference TRBV5-6 and TRBJ2-7): DAGVTQSPTHLIKTRGQQVTLRCSPKSGHDTVSWYQQALGQGPQFIFQYYEEEERQRGNFPDRFSGHQFPNYSSELNVNALLLGDSALYLCASSQGFSDEQYFGPGTRLTVT.

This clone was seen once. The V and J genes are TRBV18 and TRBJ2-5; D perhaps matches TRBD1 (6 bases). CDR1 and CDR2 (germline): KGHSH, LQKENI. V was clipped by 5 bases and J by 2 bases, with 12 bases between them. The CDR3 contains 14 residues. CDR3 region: CASSIGQGQETQYF. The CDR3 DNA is TGTGCCAGCTCAATCGGGCAGGGGCAAGAGACCCAGTACTTC.